This T cell receptor beta chain was obtained from a study of shared clonotypes between healthy human individuals. Assay used: immunoSEQ multiplex PCR; TCRdb lists only in-frame clones, some missing. The data show some 690,000 clones, about 90% seen once. V was clipped by 5 bases and J by 2 bases; unmatched bases: 7. The CDR3 contains 15 residues. The germline gives CDR1 LGHNA, CDR2 YNFKEQ. The sequencing sample was made of memory CD8+ T cells from PBMCs. The subset denotes: CD45RO+ cells pooled with CCR7-negative TemRA cells. This receptor was identified in a man between 18 and 29 years old in good health. Some clones in this sample may be carry-over from other donors' samples. The chain employs TRBV4-2 and TRBJ2-7; the match to TRBD1 covers 9 bases. In nucleotides, the CDR3 is TGTGCCAGCAGCTCAGGTCGGGACAGGGCCTACGAGCAGTACTTC. It specifies CASSSGRDRAYEQYF.